The rows below give T cell receptor beta chains drawn from one sample of a study of cytomegalovirus exposure and HLA in healthy donors. TCRdb's table, derived via immunoSEQ multiplex PCR, lists solely in-frame clones and lacks some. The sample contains 80,000 to 95,000 clones, over 55% of which appear only once. The sample comprised PBMCs. These receptors came from a young woman in good health and CMV-seropositive. Each CDR3 is given with its conserved first and last residue. The D gene is left open where the match is weak. Size is stated for part of the rows, as once, few or many counts, or as a class when the clone is expanded.

NA	TRBV5-6	NA	TRBJ2-7	CASSFYGGGFSYEQYF	TGTGCCAGCAGCTTTTATGGCGGAGGTTTCTCCTACGAGCAGTACTTC
NA	TRBV2	NA	TRBJ2-2	CASSPGELAPGELFF	TGTGCCAGCAGCCCCGGGGAACTAGCCCCCGGGGAGCTGTTTTTT
once	TRBV28	TRBD1	TRBJ2-7	CASSPLGQWAYEQYF	TGTGCCAGCAGTCCCCTGGGACAGTGGGCCTACGAGCAGTACTTC
few	TRBV9	TRBD1	TRBJ1-2	CASSGGQGGYGYTF	TGTGCCAGCAGCGGGGGACAGGGAGGGTATGGCTACACCTTC
NA	TRBV19	NA	TRBJ2-2	CASSIGGGPGELFF	TGTGCCAGTAGTATAGGGGGGGGGCCCGGGGAGCTGTTTTTT
NA	TRBV7-2	NA	TRBJ2-7	CASSLGPAGQRNEQYF	TGTGCCAGCAGCTTAGGACCCGCGGGACAGAGAAACGAGCAGTACTTC
NA	TRBV5-6	NA	TRBJ2-5	CASSLRKTGWETQYF	TGTGCCAGCAGCTTGCGTAAGACAGGCTGGGAGACCCAGTACTTC
NA	TRBV5-6	TRBD2	TRBJ2-7	CASSLAVGKRGHEQYF	TGTGCCAGCAGCTTGGCCGTGGGGAAGCGGGGTCACGAGCAGTACTTC
few	TRBV27	NA	TRBJ2-7	CASSPRTGYEQYF	TGTGCCAGCAGTCCCCGGACTGGATACGAGCAGTACTTC
NA	TRBV4-1	TRBD2	TRBJ2-7	CASSQGGGGEQYF	TGCGCCAGCAGCCAAGGCGGGGGTGGAGAGCAGTACTTC
few	TRBV5-6	TRBD1	TRBJ2-1	CASSRQGSYNEQFF	TGTGCCAGCAGCCGACAGGGCTCCTACAATGAGCAGTTCTTC
NA	TRBV9	TRBD2	TRBJ2-1	CASSSNDLAGAYNEQFF	TGTGCCAGCAGCTCAAACGATCTAGCGGGAGCCTACAATGAGCAGTTCTTC
NA	TRBV4-1	NA	TRBJ1-5	CASSLQGLGQPQHF	TGCGCCAGCAGCCTCCAGGGCCTAGGTCAGCCCCAGCATTTT
NA	TRBV6-1	NA	TRBJ2-7	CASSEMAGPYEQYF	TGTGCCAGCAGTGAAATGGCGGGACCCTACGAGCAGTACTTC